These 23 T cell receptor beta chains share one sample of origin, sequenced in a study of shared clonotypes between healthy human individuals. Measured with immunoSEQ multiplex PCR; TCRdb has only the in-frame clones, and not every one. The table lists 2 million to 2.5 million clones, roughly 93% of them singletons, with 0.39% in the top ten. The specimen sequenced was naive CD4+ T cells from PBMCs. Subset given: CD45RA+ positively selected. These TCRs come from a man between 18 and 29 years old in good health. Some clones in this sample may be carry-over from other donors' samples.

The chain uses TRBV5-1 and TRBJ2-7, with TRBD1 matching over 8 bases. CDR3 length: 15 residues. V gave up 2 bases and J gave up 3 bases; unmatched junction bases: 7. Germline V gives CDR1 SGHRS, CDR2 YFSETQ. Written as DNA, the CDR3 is TGCGCCAGCAGCTTCGGGACAGGCTTAGACTACGAGCAGTACTTC. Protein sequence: CASSFGTGLDYEQYF.

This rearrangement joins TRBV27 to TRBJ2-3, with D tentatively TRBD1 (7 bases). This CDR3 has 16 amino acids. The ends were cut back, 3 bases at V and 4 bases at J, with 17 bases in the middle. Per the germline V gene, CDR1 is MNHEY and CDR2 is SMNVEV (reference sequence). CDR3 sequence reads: CASSFRGRWLADTQYF. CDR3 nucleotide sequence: TGTGCCAGCAGTTTCAGGGGGAGGTGGCTCGCAGATACGCAGTATTTT.

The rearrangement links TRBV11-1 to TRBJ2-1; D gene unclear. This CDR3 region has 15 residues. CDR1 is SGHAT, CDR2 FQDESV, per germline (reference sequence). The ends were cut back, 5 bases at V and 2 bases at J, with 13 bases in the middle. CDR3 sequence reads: CASSPQATTYNEQFF. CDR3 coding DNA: TGTGCCAGCAGCCCTCAGGCTACCACCTACAATGAGCAGTTCTTC.

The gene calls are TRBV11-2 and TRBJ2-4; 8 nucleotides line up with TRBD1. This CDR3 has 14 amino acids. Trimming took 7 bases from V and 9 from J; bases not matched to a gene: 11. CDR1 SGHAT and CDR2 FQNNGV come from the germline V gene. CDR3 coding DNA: TGTGCCAGCAATATCGACAGGGGTCAAGGCATTCAGTACTTC. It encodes CASNIDRGQGIQYF.

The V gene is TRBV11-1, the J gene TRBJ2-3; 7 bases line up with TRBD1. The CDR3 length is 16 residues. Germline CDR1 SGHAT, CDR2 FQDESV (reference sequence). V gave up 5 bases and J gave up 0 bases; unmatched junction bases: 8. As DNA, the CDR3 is TGTGCCAGCAGCGTCCGGACAGGACAAAGCACAGATACGCAGTATTTT. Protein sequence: CASSVRTGQSTDTQYF.

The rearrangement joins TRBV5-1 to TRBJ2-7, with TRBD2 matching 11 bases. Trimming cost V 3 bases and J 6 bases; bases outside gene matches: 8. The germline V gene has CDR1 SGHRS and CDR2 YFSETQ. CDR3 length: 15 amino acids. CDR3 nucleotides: TGCGCCAGCAGCTACGTAGCGGGAGGGCCGGGCGAGCAGTACTTC. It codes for CASSYVAGGPGEQYF.

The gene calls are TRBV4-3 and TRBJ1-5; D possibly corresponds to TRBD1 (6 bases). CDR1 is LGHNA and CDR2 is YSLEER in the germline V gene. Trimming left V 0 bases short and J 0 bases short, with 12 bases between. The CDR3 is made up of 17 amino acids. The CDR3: CASSQDWGADSNQPQHF. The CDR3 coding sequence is TGCGCCAGCAGCCAAGATTGGGGGGCCGATAGCAATCAGCCCCAGCATTTT.

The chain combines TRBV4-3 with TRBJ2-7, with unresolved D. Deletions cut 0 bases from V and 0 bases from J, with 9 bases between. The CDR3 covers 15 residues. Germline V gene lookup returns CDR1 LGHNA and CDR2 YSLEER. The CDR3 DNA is TGCGCCAGCAGCCAAGAGGTTAGCAGCTCCTACGAGCAGTACTTC. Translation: CASSQEVSSSYEQYF.

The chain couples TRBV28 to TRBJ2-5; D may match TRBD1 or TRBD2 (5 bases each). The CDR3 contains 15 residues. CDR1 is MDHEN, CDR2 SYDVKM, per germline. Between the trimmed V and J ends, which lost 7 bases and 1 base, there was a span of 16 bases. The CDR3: CASTGTARTQETQYF. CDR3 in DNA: TGTGCCAGCACTGGGACGGCGAGAACCCAAGAGACCCAGTACTTC.

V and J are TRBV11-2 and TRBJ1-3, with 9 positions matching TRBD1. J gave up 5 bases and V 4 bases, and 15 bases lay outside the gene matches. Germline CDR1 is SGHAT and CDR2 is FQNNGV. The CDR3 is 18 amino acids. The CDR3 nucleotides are TGTGCCAGCAGCTACCTAAGGGACGGGGGACAGGGCCGAAACACCATATATTTT. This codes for CASSYLRDGGQGRNTIYF.

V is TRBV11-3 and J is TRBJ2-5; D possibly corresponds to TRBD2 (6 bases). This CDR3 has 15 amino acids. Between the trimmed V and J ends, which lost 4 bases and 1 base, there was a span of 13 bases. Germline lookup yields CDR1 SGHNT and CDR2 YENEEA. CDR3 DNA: TGTGCCAGCAGCTCTCACCGGGACTCCCAAGAGACCCAGTACTTC. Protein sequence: CASSSHRDSQETQYF.

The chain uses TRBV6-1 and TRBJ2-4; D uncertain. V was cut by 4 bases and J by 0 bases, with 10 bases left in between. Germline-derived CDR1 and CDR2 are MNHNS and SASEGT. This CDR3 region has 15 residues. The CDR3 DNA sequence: TGTGCCAGCAGTGCAAGCAGTTTAGCCAAAAACATTCAGTACTTC. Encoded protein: CASSASSLAKNIQYF.

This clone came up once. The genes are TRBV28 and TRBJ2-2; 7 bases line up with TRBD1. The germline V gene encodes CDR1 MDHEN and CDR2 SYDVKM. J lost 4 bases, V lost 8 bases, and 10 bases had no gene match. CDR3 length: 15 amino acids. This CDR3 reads CASGPTGRITGELFF. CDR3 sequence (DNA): TGTGCCAGCGGCCCGACAGGGAGAATCACCGGGGAGCTGTTTTTT.

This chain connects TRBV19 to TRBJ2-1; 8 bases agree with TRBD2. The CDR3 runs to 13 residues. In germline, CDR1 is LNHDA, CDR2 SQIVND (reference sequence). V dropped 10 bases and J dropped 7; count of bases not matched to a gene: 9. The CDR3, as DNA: TGTGCCATCGGGGGGGGTCGAGGGAATGAGCAGTTCTTC. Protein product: CAIGGGRGNEQFF.

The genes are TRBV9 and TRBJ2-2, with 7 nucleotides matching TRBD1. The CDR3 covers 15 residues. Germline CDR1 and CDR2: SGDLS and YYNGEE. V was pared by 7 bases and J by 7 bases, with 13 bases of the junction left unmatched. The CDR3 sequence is CASGRQGGWSGELFF. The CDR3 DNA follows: TGTGCCAGCGGCCGCCAAGGGGGCTGGAGCGGGGAGCTGTTTTTT.

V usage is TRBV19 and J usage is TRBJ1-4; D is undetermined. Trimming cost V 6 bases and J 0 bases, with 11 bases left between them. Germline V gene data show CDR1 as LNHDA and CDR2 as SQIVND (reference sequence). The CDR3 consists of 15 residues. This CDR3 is CASRTQLATNEKLFF. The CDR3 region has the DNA TGTGCCAGTAGGACGCAGCTCGCAACTAATGAAAAACTGTTTTTT.

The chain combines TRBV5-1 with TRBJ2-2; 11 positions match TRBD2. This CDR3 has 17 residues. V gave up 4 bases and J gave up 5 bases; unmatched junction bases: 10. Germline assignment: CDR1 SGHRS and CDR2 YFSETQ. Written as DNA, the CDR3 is TGCGCCAGCAGCCAGCTCCTAGCGGGAGGAGGGACCGGGGAGCTGTTTTTT. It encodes CASSQLLAGGGTGELFF.

The CDR3 DNA is TGTGCCAGTAACCAAAATCGGCCGGGCGAGGGCTATGGCTACACCTTC. This gives the protein CASNQNRPGEGYGYTF. The genes are TRBV19 and TRBJ1-2, with no clear D. V dropped 7 bases and J dropped 4 bases, with 22 bases sitting between them. CDR1 is LNHDA, CDR2 SQIVND, per germline (reference sequence). The CDR3 is 16 amino acids.

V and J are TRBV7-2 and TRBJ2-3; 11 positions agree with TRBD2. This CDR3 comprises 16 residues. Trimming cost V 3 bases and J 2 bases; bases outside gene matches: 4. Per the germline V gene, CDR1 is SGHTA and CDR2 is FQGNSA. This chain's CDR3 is CASSFRLAGLTDTQYF. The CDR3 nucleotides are TGTGCCAGCAGCTTTCGACTAGCGGGACTCACAGATACGCAGTATTTT.

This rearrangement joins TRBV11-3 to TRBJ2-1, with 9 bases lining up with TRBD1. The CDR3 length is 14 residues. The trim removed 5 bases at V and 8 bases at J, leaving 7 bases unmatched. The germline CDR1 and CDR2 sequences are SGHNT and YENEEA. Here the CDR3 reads CASSPRTGAYEQFF. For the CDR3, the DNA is TGTGCCAGCAGCCCGCGGACAGGGGCGTATGAGCAGTTCTTC.

The CDR3 DNA follows: TGTGCCAGCAGCTTAGCTGCAGGGACAGATAATGAAGCTTTCTTT. Residues: CASSLAAGTDNEAFF. The V gene is TRBV11-2, the J gene TRBJ1-1; the match to TRBD1 covers 7 bases. Germline CDR1 and CDR2: SGHAT and FQNNGV. Unmatched junction bases numbered 9, after V lost 1 base and J lost 7 bases. There are 15 residues in the CDR3.

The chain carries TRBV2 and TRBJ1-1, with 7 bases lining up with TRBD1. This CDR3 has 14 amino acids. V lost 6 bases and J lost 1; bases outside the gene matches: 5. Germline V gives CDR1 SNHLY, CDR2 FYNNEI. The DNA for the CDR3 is TGTGCCAGCAGGAGGGACAGCCCGAACACTGAAGCTTTCTTT. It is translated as CASRRDSPNTEAFF.

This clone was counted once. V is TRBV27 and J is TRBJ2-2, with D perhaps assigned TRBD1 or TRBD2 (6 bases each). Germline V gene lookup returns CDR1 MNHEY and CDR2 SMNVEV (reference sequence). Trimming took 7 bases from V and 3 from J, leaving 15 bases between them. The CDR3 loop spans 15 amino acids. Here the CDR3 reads CASKKTGAYTGELFF. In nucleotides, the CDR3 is TGTGCCAGCAAGAAAACGGGGGCTTACACCGGGGAGCTGTTTTTT.